The source of this TCR beta chain is a study of T cell clonality in common variable immunodeficiency. Findings of the study overall: Fewer deletions and N-nucleotide insertions were reportedly seen in common variable immunodeficiency TCR beta sequences.

Some clones are missing from TCRdb's copy, which holds only in-frame ones; the method was immunoSEQ multiplex PCR. This sample comprises approximately 5,300 clones, none seen once only. CVID subjects were 15 female and 29 male, aged 9 to 64. Each donor provided roughly 4.5 to 8.5 ml of heparinized whole blood. This clone has only a few counts. Its antigen is not known. Input material: peripheral blood mononuclear cells. This TCR derives from a human donor with common variable immunodeficiency.

CDR3 in amino acids: CASKPGSRVNTEAFF. The CDR3 DNA, read in part, is TGTGCCAGTAAGCCAGGGAGCAGAGTGAACACTGAA. The chain couples TRBV19 to TRBJ1-1; TRBD1 is a possible D gene (5 bases). Read sequence stops 3 residues before the CDR3 end, and the germline J gene provides the missing end. CDR1 and CDR2 (germline): LNHDA, SQIVND (reference sequence). The germline V and J ends were trimmed by 7 bases and 0 bases, with 15 bases remaining between them. The CDR3 consists of 15 residues.